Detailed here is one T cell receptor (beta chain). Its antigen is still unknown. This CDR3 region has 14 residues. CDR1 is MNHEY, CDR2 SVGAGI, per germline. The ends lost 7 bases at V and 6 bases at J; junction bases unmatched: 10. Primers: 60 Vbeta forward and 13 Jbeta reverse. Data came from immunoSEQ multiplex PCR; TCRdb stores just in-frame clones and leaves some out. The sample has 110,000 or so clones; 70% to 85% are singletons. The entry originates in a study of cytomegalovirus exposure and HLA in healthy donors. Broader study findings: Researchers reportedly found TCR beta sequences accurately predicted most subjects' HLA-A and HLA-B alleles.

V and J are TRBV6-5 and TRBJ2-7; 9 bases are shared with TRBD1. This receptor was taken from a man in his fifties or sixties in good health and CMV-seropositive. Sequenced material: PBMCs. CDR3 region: CASNRGQGVSEQYF. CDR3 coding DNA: TGTGCCAGCAACAGGGGACAGGGCGTTTCCGAGCAGTACTTC.